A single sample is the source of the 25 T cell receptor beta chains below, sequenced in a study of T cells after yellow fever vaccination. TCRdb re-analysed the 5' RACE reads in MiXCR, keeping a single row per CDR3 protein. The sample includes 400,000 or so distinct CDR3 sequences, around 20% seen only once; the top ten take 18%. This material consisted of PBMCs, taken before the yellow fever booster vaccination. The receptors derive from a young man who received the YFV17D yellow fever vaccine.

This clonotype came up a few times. CDR3 nucleotide sequence: TGTGCCAGCAGCTTGCAACACCAAGAGACCCAGTACTTC. The encoded protein is CASSLQHQETQYF. The chain has TRBV7-9 and TRBJ2-5, with D unclear. Germline CDR1 SEHNR, CDR2 FQNEAQ (reference sequence). There are 13 residues in the CDR3. Trimming cost V 3 bases and J 0 bases, with 5 bases left between them.

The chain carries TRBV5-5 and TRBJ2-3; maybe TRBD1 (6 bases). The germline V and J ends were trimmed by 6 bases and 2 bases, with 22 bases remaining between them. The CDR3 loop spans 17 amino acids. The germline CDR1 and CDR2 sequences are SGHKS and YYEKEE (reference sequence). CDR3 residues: CASNIFHRVFPTDTQYF. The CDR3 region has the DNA TGTGCCAGCAACATATTCCACAGGGTTTTCCCCACAGATACGCAGTATTTT.

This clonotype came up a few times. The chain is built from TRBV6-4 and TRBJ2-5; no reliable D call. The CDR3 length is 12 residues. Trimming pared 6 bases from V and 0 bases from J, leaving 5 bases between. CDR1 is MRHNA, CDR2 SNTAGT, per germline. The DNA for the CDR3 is TGTGCCAGCAGATGGCACCAAGAGACCCAGTACTTC. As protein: CASRWHQETQYF.

Here the CDR3 DNA reads TGTGCCAGCTCCAGGGTGCCCCAAGAGACCCAGTACTTC. As protein: CASSRVPQETQYF. V gene TRBV7-9 combines with J gene TRBJ2-5; perhaps TRBD1 as D (5 bases). V was trimmed by 8 bases and J by 1 base, leaving 11 bases between them. Germline V CDR1 and CDR2: SEHNR, FQNEAQ (reference sequence). The CDR3 spans 13 residues.

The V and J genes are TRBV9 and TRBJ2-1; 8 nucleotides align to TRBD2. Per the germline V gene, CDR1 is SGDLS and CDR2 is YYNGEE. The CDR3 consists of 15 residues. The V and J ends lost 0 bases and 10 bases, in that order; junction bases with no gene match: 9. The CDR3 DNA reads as TGTGCCAGCAGCGTAGAGGGGACTAGGATGGGCGAGCAGTTCTTC. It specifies CASSVEGTRMGEQFF.

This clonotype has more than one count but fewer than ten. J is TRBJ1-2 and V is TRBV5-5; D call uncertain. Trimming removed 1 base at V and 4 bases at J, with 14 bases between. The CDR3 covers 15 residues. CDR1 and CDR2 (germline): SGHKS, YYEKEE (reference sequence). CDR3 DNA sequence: TGTGCCAGCAGCTTGTCGGTGGGCACCGCCTATGGCTACACCTTC. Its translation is CASSLSVGTAYGYTF.

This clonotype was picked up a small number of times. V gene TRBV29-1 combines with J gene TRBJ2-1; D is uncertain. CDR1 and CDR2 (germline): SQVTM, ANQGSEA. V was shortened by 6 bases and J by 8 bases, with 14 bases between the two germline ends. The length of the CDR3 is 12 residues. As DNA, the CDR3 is TGCAGCGTCCAGGCCAACGGATATGAGCAGTTCTTC. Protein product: CSVQANGYEQFF.

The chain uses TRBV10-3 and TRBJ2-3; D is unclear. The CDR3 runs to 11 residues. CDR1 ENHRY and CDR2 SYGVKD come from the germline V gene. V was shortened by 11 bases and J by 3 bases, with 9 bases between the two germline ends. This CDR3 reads CAVAVTDTQYF. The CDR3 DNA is TGTGCCGTCGCAGTAACAGATACGCAGTATTTT.

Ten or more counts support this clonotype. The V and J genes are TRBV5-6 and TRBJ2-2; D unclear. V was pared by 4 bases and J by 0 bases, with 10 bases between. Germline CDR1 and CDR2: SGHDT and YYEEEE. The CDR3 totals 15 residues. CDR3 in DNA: TGTGCCAGCAGCCCCTTGGGTGCGAACACCGGGGAGCTGTTTTTT. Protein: CASSPLGANTGELFF.

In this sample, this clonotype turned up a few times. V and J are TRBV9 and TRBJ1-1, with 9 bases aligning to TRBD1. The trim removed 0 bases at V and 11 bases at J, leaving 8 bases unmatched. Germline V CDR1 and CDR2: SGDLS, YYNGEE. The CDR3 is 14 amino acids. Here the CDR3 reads CASSVEGTGPPAFF. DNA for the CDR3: TGTGCCAGCAGCGTAGAAGGGACAGGGCCTCCTGCTTTCTTT.

Here the CDR3 reads CSVDLRGEPLYGDTQYF. The CDR3 coding sequence is TGCAGCGTTGACCTGCGGGGGGAACCTTTATACGGGGATACGCAGTATTTT. The J gene is TRBJ2-3, the V gene TRBV29-1, with TRBD2 identical over 8 bases. Germline trimming cut 3 bases from V and 6 bases from J; bases unmatched to any gene: 17. Looked up from germline, CDR1 is SQVTM and CDR2 is ANQGSEA. The CDR3 loop spans 17 amino acids.

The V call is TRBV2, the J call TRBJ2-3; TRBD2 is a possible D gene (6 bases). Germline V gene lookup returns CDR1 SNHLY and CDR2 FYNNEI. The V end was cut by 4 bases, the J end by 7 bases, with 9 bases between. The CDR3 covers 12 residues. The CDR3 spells CASSGGLYTQYF. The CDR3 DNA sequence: TGTGCCAGCAGTGGAGGACTATATACGCAGTATTTT.

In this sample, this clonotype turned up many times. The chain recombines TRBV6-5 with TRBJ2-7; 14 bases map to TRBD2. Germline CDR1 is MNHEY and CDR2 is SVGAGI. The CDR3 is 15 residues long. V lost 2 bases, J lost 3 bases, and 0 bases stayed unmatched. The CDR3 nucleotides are TGTGCCAGCAGTTACGGGACTAGCGGGGGCTACGAGCAGTACTTC. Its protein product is CASSYGTSGGYEQYF.

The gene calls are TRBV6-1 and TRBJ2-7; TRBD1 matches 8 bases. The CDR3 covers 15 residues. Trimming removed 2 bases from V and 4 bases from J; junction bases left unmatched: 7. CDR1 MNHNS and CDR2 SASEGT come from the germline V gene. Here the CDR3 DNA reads TGTGCCAGCAGTGAACAACGGACAGGGTCTTACGAGCAGTACGTC. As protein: CASSEQRTGSYEQYV.

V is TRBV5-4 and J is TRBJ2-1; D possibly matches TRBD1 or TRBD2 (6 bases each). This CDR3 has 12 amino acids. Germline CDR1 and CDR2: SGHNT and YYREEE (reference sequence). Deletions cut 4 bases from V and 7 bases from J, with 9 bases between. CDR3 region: CASSRGRNEQFF. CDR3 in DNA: TGTGCCAGCAGCCGGGGGCGGAATGAGCAGTTCTTC.

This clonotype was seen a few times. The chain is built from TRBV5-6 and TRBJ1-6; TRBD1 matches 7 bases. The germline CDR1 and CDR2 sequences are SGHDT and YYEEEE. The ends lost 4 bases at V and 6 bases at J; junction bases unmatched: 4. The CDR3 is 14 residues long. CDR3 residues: CASSLQGVNSPLHF. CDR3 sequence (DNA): TGTGCCAGCAGCCTCCAGGGGGTTAATTCACCCCTCCACTTT. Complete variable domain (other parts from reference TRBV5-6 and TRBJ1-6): DAGVTQSPTHLIKTRGQQVTLRCSPKSGHDTVSWYQQALGQGPQFIFQYYEEEERQRGNFPDRFSGHQFPNYSSELNVNALLLGDSALYLCASSLQGVNSPLHFGNGTRLTVT.

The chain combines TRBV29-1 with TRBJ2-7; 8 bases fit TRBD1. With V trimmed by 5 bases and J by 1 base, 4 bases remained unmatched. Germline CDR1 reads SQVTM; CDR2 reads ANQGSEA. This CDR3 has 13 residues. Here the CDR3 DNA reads TGCAGCGTTCGGACAGGGAAGTCCTACGAGCAGTACTTC. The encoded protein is CSVRTGKSYEQYF.

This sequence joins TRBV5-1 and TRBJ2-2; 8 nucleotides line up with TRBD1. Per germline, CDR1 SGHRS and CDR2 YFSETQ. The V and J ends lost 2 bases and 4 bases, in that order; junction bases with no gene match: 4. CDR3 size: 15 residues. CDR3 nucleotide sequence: TGCGCCAGCAGCTTACCAGGGGGCTTCACCGGGGAGCTGTTTTTT. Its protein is CASSLPGGFTGELFF. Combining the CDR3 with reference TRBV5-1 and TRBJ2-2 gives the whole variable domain KAGVTQTPRYLIKTRGQQVTLSCSPISGHRSVSWYQQTPGQGLQFLFEYFSETQRNKGNFPGRFSGRQFSNSRSEMNVSTLELGDSALYLCASSLPGGFTGELFFGEGSRLTVL.

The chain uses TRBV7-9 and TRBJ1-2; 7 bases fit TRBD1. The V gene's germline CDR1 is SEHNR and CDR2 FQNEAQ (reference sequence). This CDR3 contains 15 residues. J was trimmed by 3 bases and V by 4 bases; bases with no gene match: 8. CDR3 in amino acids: CASSWPEGADYGYTF. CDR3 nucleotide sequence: TGTGCCAGCAGCTGGCCCGAGGGGGCAGACTATGGCTACACCTTC.

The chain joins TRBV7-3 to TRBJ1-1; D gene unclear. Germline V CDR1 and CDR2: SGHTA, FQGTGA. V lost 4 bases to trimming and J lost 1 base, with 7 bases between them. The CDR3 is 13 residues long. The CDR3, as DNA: TGTGCCAGCAGCTCGGACCAGAACACTGAAGCTTTCTTT. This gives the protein CASSSDQNTEAFF. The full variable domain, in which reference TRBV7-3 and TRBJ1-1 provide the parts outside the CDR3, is GAGVSQTPSNKVTEKGKYVELRCDPISGHTALYWYRQSLGQGPEFLIYFQGTGAADDSGLPNDRFFAVRPEGSVSTLKIQRTERGDSAVYLCASSSDQNTEAFFGQGTRLTVV.

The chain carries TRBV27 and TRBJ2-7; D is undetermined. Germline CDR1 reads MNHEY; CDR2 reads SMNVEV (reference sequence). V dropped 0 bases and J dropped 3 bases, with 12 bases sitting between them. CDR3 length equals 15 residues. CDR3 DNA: TGTGCCAGCAGTTTATCCGGCCAGGTTTACTACGAGCAGTACTTC. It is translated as CASSLSGQVYYEQYF.

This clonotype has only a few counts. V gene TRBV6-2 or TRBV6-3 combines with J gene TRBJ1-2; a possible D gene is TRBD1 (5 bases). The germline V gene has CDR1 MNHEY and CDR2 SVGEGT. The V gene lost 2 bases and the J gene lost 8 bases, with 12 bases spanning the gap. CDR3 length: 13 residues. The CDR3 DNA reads TGTGCCAGCAGTTACGCAGGGTTGAGAGGCTACACCTTC. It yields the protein CASSYAGLRGYTF.

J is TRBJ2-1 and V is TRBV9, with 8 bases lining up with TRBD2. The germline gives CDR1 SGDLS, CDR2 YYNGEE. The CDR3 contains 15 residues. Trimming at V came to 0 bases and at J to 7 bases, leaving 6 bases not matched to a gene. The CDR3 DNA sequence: TGTGCCAGCAGCGTAGCCCCCGCGGGGGGAAATGAGCAGTTCTTC. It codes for CASSVAPAGGNEQFF.

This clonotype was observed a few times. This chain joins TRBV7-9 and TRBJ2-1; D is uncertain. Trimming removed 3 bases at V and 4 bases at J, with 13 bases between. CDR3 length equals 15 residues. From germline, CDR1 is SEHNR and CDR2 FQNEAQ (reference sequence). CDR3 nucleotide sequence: TGTGCCAGCAGCTTCCCGGACCAATTTTACAATGAGCAGTTCTTC. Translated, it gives CASSFPDQFYNEQFF.

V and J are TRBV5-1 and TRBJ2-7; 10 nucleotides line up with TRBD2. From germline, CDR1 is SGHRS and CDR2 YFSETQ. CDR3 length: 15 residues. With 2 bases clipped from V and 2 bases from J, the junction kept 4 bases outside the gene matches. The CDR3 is CASSFGSGGTYEQYF. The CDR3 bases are TGCGCCAGCAGCTTCGGTAGCGGGGGGACCTACGAGCAGTACTTC.